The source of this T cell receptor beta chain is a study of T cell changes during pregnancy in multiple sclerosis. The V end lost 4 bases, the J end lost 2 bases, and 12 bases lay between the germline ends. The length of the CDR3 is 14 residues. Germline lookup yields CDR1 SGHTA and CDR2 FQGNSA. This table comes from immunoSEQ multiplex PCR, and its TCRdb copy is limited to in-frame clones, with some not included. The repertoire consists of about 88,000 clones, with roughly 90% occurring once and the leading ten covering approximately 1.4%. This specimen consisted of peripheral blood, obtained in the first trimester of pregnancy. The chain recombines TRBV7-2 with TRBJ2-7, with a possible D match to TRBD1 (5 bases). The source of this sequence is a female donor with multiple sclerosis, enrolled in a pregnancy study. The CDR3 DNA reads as TGTGCCAGCAGCTCCCACAGGAGTACCTACGAGCAGTACTTC. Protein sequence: CASSSHRSTYEQYF. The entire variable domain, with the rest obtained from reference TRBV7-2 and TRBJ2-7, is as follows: GAGVSQSPSNKVTEKGKDVELRCDPISGHTALYWYRQSLGQGLEFLIYFQGNSAPDKSGLPSDRFSAERTGGSVSTLTIQRTQQEDSAVYLCASSSHRSTYEQYFGPGTRLTVT.